This T cell receptor (beta chain) was found in a study of T cell responses to AZD1222 COVID-19 vaccine. Overall study findings and caveats: Epitopes outside B.1.351 and B.1.1.7 mutated regions reportedly drew nearly half of spike TCRs.

Assay: immunoSEQ multiplex PCR; the TCRdb copy retains only in-frame clones and omits some. Counted here are about 84,000 clones, around 88% occurring once; the ten biggest clones make up around a tenth. Germline CDR1 is SGHTA and CDR2 is FQGTGA. This CDR3 has 14 amino acids. V trimming: 5 bases; J trimming: 6 bases; junction bases outside the gene matches: 8. Details on this clone: Its antigen is undetermined.

The input for sequencing was peripheral blood, taken 28 days after the second AZD1222 dose. This receptor was taken from an adult who received the AZD1222 COVID-19 vaccine. The rearrangement uses TRBV7-3 and TRBJ1-1; the match to TRBD1 covers 8 bases. The CDR3 nucleotides read TGTGCCAGCAGCCCCGGACAGGGCTTAGCTGAAGCTTTCTTT. Its translation is CASSPGQGLAEAFF.